Listed below are T cell receptor beta chains from one sample, sequenced in a study of T cells in Graves' hyperthyroidism and ophthalmopathy. TCRdb passed the multiplex PCR reads through MiXCR, listing each CDR3 protein once. The sample yields over 400,000 distinct CDR3 sequences, around a fifth seen once. Material for sequencing was blood. The source is a woman in her sixties or seventies with Graves' ophthalmopathy. Each CDR3 is given with its conserved first and last residue. Fields, in order: CDR3 length, D gene, V gene, J gene, clone size, CDR3 DNA, CDR3 protein. A D gene is named only where the DNA matches it firmly. Clone size is given for some rows only: seen once, a few or many times, or a class if the clone is expanded.

CDR3 length: 12; D gene: NA; V gene: TRBV29-1; J gene: TRBJ2-3; clone size: few; CDR3 DNA: TGCAGCGTTGAGGCAACCTCCGATACGCAGTATTTT; CDR3 protein: CSVEATSDTQYF
CDR3 length: 16; D gene: NA; V gene: TRBV20-1; J gene: TRBJ1-5; clone size: NA; CDR3 DNA: TGCAGTGCCGTGCCGGGCGGAACTAATAGCAATCAGCCCCAGCATTTT; CDR3 protein: CSAVPGGTNSNQPQHF
CDR3 length: 14; D gene: TRBD1; V gene: TRBV7-2; J gene: TRBJ1-6; clone size: NA; CDR3 DNA: TGTGCCAGCAGCTCCTCGACAGGGAGCTCACCCCTCCACTTT; CDR3 protein: CASSSSTGSSPLHF
CDR3 length: 18; D gene: NA; V gene: TRBV20-1; J gene: TRBJ2-3; clone size: NA; CDR3 DNA: TGCAGCGCGGACAGGGCGGGGGAGAGAGGACGCCTCACAGATACGCAGTATTTT; CDR3 protein: CSADRAGERGRLTDTQYF
CDR3 length: 15; D gene: NA; V gene: TRBV3-1; J gene: TRBJ2-1; clone size: NA; CDR3 DNA: TGTGCCAGCAGCCAAGATTCGAGGGGGTGGAATGAGCAGTTCTTC; CDR3 protein: CASSQDSRGWNEQFF
CDR3 length: 15; D gene: NA; V gene: TRBV29-1; J gene: TRBJ2-7; clone size: few; CDR3 DNA: TGCAGCGTTGAAGATCTCGCAGGTATTAACTACGAGCAGTACTTC; CDR3 protein: CSVEDLAGINYEQYF
CDR3 length: 15; D gene: TRBD2; V gene: TRBV28; J gene: TRBJ2-1; clone size: NA; CDR3 DNA: TGTGCCAGCAGTTTAAGTAGCGGGAGTCCAAATGAGCAGTTCTTC; CDR3 protein: CASSLSSGSPNEQFF
CDR3 length: 13; D gene: NA; V gene: TRBV5-1; J gene: TRBJ2-1; clone size: few; CDR3 DNA: TGCGCCAGCAGCCTGGGAACTCTCAATGAGCAGTTCTTC; CDR3 protein: CASSLGTLNEQFF
CDR3 length: 13; D gene: NA; V gene: TRBV5-5; J gene: TRBJ2-4; clone size: NA; CDR3 DNA: TGTGCCAGCAGCTTCTCGGACGGGAGCATTCAGTACTTC; CDR3 protein: CASSFSDGSIQYF
CDR3 length: 15; D gene: TRBD2; V gene: TRBV7-9; J gene: TRBJ2-7; clone size: many; CDR3 DNA: TGTGCCAGCAGCTTACCAGCGGGAGGGCGTTACGAGCAGTACTTC; CDR3 protein: CASSLPAGGRYEQYF
CDR3 length: 16; D gene: TRBD2; V gene: TRBV20-1; J gene: TRBJ2-1; clone size: few; CDR3 DNA: TGCAGTGCTAGAGATCGCACTAGCGGGAGCTACAATGAGCAGTTCTTC; CDR3 protein: CSARDRTSGSYNEQFF
CDR3 length: 15; D gene: TRBD1; V gene: TRBV12-3/TRBV12-4; J gene: TRBJ1-2; clone size: many; CDR3 DNA: TGTGCCAGCACCCAACCGGGACAGTCTAACTATGGCTACACCTTC; CDR3 protein: CASTQPGQSNYGYTF
CDR3 length: 14; D gene: NA; V gene: TRBV6-1; J gene: TRBJ1-6; clone size: few; CDR3 DNA: TGTGCCAGCAGCTCCGGAAACTATAATTCACCCCTCCACTTT; CDR3 protein: CASSSGNYNSPLHF
CDR3 length: 12; D gene: TRBD1; V gene: TRBV27; J gene: TRBJ2-7; clone size: NA; CDR3 DNA: TGTGCCAGCAGTACGACAGGGAGCGAGCAGTACTTC; CDR3 protein: CASSTTGSEQYF
CDR3 length: 18; D gene: TRBD2; V gene: TRBV28; J gene: TRBJ2-1; clone size: many; CDR3 DNA: TGTGCCAGCAGTACCCGTTCAACCGGGACTAGCGGTTACAATGAGCAGTTCTTC; CDR3 protein: CASSTRSTGTSGYNEQFF
CDR3 length: 13; D gene: NA; V gene: TRBV5-4; J gene: TRBJ2-5; clone size: NA; CDR3 DNA: TGTGCCAGCAGCGGCGGCCTCCAAGAGACCCAGTACTTC; CDR3 protein: CASSGGLQETQYF
CDR3 length: 13; D gene: TRBD1; V gene: TRBV29-1; J gene: TRBJ1-1; clone size: few; CDR3 DNA: TGCAGCGTTGACCGGACAGGTAACACTGAAGCTTTCTTT; CDR3 protein: CSVDRTGNTEAFF
CDR3 length: 13; D gene: TRBD1; V gene: TRBV5-1; J gene: TRBJ1-2; clone size: few; CDR3 DNA: TGCGCCAGCAGCCCACGCCAACAGGGGTCGACCACCTTC; CDR3 protein: CASSPRQQGSTTF
CDR3 length: 14; D gene: NA; V gene: TRBV6-2/TRBV6-3; J gene: TRBJ1-2; clone size: NA; CDR3 DNA: TGTGCCAGCAGCAACAGGGCGAGGAGGCATGGCTACACCTTC; CDR3 protein: CASSNRARRHGYTF
CDR3 length: 14; D gene: TRBD2; V gene: TRBV20-1; J gene: TRBJ2-3; clone size: NA; CDR3 DNA: TGCAGTGCTAAATTTAGCGGGAGCACAGATACGCAGTATTTT; CDR3 protein: CSAKFSGSTDTQYF
CDR3 length: 14; D gene: NA; V gene: TRBV6-1; J gene: TRBJ2-7; clone size: many; CDR3 DNA: TGTGCCAGCAGTATGAGGGAAGGGGGCTACGAGCAGTACTTC; CDR3 protein: CASSMREGGYEQYF
CDR3 length: 13; D gene: NA; V gene: TRBV6-2/TRBV6-3; J gene: TRBJ1-6; clone size: few; CDR3 DNA: TGTGCCAGCAGTTACGAGGTTCTTTCACCCCTCCACTTT; CDR3 protein: CASSYEVLSPLHF
CDR3 length: 16; D gene: TRBD2; V gene: TRBV20-1; J gene: TRBJ2-7; clone size: few; CDR3 DNA: TGCAGTGCTAGAGGTAATCTAGCGGGAGGCTCCTACGAGCAGTACTTC; CDR3 protein: CSARGNLAGGSYEQYF
CDR3 length: 15; D gene: NA; V gene: TRBV7-2; J gene: TRBJ1-4; clone size: NA; CDR3 DNA: TGTGCCAGCAGCTTAGGCCCAGGAACTAATGAAAAACTGTTTTTT; CDR3 protein: CASSLGPGTNEKLFF
CDR3 length: 12; D gene: NA; V gene: TRBV19; J gene: TRBJ1-5; clone size: NA; CDR3 DNA: TGTGCCAGTAGTACTACCCCTAGGCCCCAGCATTTT; CDR3 protein: CASSTTPRPQHF
CDR3 length: 15; D gene: NA; V gene: TRBV11-2; J gene: TRBJ2-3; clone size: many; CDR3 DNA: TGTGCCAGCGACACCGGGACGCTGCGCACAGATACGCAGTATTTT; CDR3 protein: CASDTGTLRTDTQYF
CDR3 length: 14; D gene: TRBD2; V gene: TRBV28; J gene: TRBJ2-3; clone size: many; CDR3 DNA: TGTGCCAGCAGTTTGCCCGGGAGGGCAGATACGCAGTATTTT; CDR3 protein: CASSLPGRADTQYF
CDR3 length: 11; D gene: NA; V gene: TRBV12-3/TRBV12-4; J gene: TRBJ2-1; clone size: few; CDR3 DNA: TGTGCCAGCAGTTGGGCAATCGAGCAGTTCTTC; CDR3 protein: CASSWAIEQFF
CDR3 length: 14; D gene: NA; V gene: TRBV5-1; J gene: TRBJ2-1; clone size: NA; CDR3 DNA: TGCGCCAGCCACGTTGACGGACCCTCGAGGAAGCAGTTCTTC; CDR3 protein: CASHVDGPSRKQFF
CDR3 length: 12; D gene: NA; V gene: TRBV12-3/TRBV12-4; J gene: TRBJ1-2; clone size: many; CDR3 DNA: TGTGCCAGCAGTTTGAATCAAAATGGCTACACCTTC; CDR3 protein: CASSLNQNGYTF
CDR3 length: 16; D gene: NA; V gene: TRBV12-3/TRBV12-4; J gene: TRBJ1-2; clone size: few; CDR3 DNA: TGTGCCAGCAGTTTTTATCCCCTCGGGCAGGGAGGGGGCTACACCTTC; CDR3 protein: CASSFYPLGQGGGYTF
CDR3 length: 12; D gene: NA; V gene: TRBV29-1; J gene: TRBJ1-2; clone size: NA; CDR3 DNA: TGCAGCATACGACACGGGAGCCATGGCTACACCTTC; CDR3 protein: CSIRHGSHGYTF
CDR3 length: 14; D gene: NA; V gene: TRBV27; J gene: TRBJ1-1; clone size: few; CDR3 DNA: TGTGCCAGCAGTTTGTGGGGAACGAACACTGAAGCTTTCTTT; CDR3 protein: CASSLWGTNTEAFF
CDR3 length: 17; D gene: TRBD1; V gene: TRBV11-2; J gene: TRBJ1-4; clone size: few; CDR3 DNA: TGTGCCAGCAGCCCTTGGACAGGAGGAGATCTTAATGAAAAACTGTTTTTT; CDR3 protein: CASSPWTGGDLNEKLFF
CDR3 length: 14; D gene: TRBD2; V gene: TRBV19; J gene: TRBJ2-7; clone size: NA; CDR3 DNA: TGTGCCAGTAGTATAATAGCGGGAGGGGACGAGCAGTACTTC; CDR3 protein: CASSIIAGGDEQYF
CDR3 length: 14; D gene: NA; V gene: TRBV20-1; J gene: TRBJ2-7; clone size: NA; CDR3 DNA: TGCAGTGCGAGACCCAGGGGGGGCTCCTACGAGCAGTACTTC; CDR3 protein: CSARPRGGSYEQYF
CDR3 length: 14; D gene: NA; V gene: TRBV13; J gene: TRBJ2-3; clone size: few; CDR3 DNA: TGTGCCAGCAGCGTATTAGCAGTCACAGATACGCAGTATTTT; CDR3 protein: CASSVLAVTDTQYF
CDR3 length: 16; D gene: TRBD2; V gene: TRBV20-1; J gene: TRBJ2-3; clone size: few; CDR3 DNA: TGCAGTGCTAGGCGGGCGACTAGCGGGACTACAGATACGCAGTATTTT; CDR3 protein: CSARRATSGTTDTQYF
CDR3 length: 13; D gene: NA; V gene: TRBV19; J gene: TRBJ1-5; clone size: few; CDR3 DNA: TGTGCCAGCAGTTTTAGCCACAATCAGCCCCAGCATTTT; CDR3 protein: CASSFSHNQPQHF
CDR3 length: 16; D gene: NA; V gene: TRBV7-9; J gene: TRBJ2-7; clone size: NA; CDR3 DNA: TGTGCCAGCAGCTTAGGAGGTACGGTCAGAGATCCCGAGCAGTACTTC; CDR3 protein: CASSLGGTVRDPEQYF
CDR3 length: 15; D gene: NA; V gene: TRBV11-3; J gene: TRBJ2-1; clone size: NA; CDR3 DNA: TGTGCCAGCAGCTTAAATTGGGGCCGCTACAATGAGCAGTTCTTC; CDR3 protein: CASSLNWGRYNEQFF
CDR3 length: 16; D gene: TRBD2; V gene: TRBV20-1; J gene: TRBJ2-5; clone size: few; CDR3 DNA: TGCAGTGCTAGAGCCGGGACTAGCGGGAGGGCGGAGACCCAGTACTTC; CDR3 protein: CSARAGTSGRAETQYF
CDR3 length: 14; D gene: NA; V gene: TRBV7-9; J gene: TRBJ2-1; clone size: NA; CDR3 DNA: TGTGCCAGCTCCCTAAGCTTATCCTACAATGAGCAGTTCTTC; CDR3 protein: CASSLSLSYNEQFF
CDR3 length: 13; D gene: NA; V gene: TRBV2; J gene: TRBJ2-2; clone size: many; CDR3 DNA: TGTGCCAGCAGTGAAGGCCAAGGAGGGGAGCTGTTTTTT; CDR3 protein: CASSEGQGGELFF
CDR3 length: 14; D gene: TRBD2; V gene: TRBV24-1; J gene: TRBJ2-1; clone size: few; CDR3 DNA: TGTGCCACCAGTGCTAGCGGGAGGGCCGAGGAGCAGTTCTTC; CDR3 protein: CATSASGRAEEQFF
CDR3 length: 11; D gene: NA; V gene: TRBV5-1; J gene: TRBJ1-2; clone size: few; CDR3 DNA: TGCGCCAGCAAACAGGGCCGTGGCTACACCTTC; CDR3 protein: CASKQGRGYTF
CDR3 length: 16; D gene: NA; V gene: TRBV18; J gene: TRBJ2-7; clone size: NA; CDR3 DNA: TGTGCCAGCTCACCTTCCCCCCTGGGAGTGGGCTACGAGCAGTACTTC; CDR3 protein: CASSPSPLGVGYEQYF